The entry below gives a single T cell receptor (beta chain) sequence along with its context. This clonotype occurred a few times. The antigen it binds to is not known. No much larger clone exists at a distance of one base, and base qualities are not known. These data are taken from a study of patients and donors after allogeneic stem cell transplantation (TCRdb year 2020). Library construction relied on RT-PCR. TCRdb names NextSeq 550 as the instrument used. TCRdb trimmed the raw reads at Q25, called clones with MiXCR and kept productive beta chains. Identical CDR3 protein sequences are pooled into one entry, listed with their most common genes and DNA. Counted in this sample were under 170,000 distinct CDR3 sequences; approximately 37% of them appeared once. Of the sample, around half falls within the top ten clones. Sequencing used blood, either unsorted or a sorted T cell fraction (not recorded which). The sequence was obtained from a human donor who was either an allogeneic HSCT recipient or a stem cell or donor lymphocyte infusion donor (not recorded which). It is not recorded whose cells these are; they may come from a transplant donor.

The CDR3 region has the sequence CASSFGKSTYEQYF. The DNA sequence is given as TGCGCCAGCAGCTTCGGGAAATCAACCTACGAGCAGTACTTC. The V and J genes are TRBV5-1 and TRBJ2-7, with TRBD2 perhaps the D gene, on 5 matching bases. Including cysteine and phenylalanine, the CDR3 has 14 amino acids. Left in the record is the CDR3 DNA by itself, 42 bases read in frame from the first base. As encoded in the germline V gene, CDR1 is SGHRS while CDR2 is YFSETQ. The junction carries 11 bases between V and J, which are trimmed by 2 bases and 2 bases respectively. The reference TRBV5-1 and TRBJ2-7 proteins fill in what lies around the CDR3, so the full variable domain reads KAGVTQTPRYLIKTRGQQVTLSCSPISGHRSVSWYQQTPGQGLQFLFEYFSETQRNKGNFPGRFSGRQFSNSRSEMNVSTLELGDSALYLCASSFGKSTYEQYFGPGTRLTVT.